The 14 T cell receptor beta chains below all came from one sample that was sequenced in a study of early T cells in non-severe SARS-CoV-2 infection. TCRdb re-analysed the 5' RACE reads in MiXCR, keeping a single row per CDR3 protein. The data show over 95,000 distinct CDR3 sequences, 15% to 20% seen once. The sample consisted of whole blood. The receptors were gathered from an adult who was a healthcare worker with PCR-confirmed SARS-CoV-2 infection or an uninfected control (not recorded which).

V is TRBV6-5 and J is TRBJ2-3, with 12 positions matching TRBD2. Germline assignment: CDR1 MNHEY and CDR2 SVGAGI. Germline trimming cut 4 bases from V and 5 bases from J; bases unmatched to any gene: 10. This CDR3 is 17 amino acids long. This chain's CDR3 is CASSSPTSGGFGDTQYF. CDR3 bases: TGTGCCAGCAGTTCCCCGACTAGCGGGGGATTCGGAGATACGCAGTATTTT.

The sample holds many counts of this clonotype. V usage is TRBV20-1 and J usage is TRBJ2-3; the match to TRBD1 covers 8 bases. This CDR3 spans 13 amino acids. Germline V lookup: CDR1 DFQATT, CDR2 SNEGSKA (reference sequence). The ends lost 1 base at V and 7 bases at J; junction bases unmatched: 4. This chain's CDR3 is CSARVDRGYTQYF. The CDR3 DNA sequence: TGCAGTGCTAGAGTCGACAGGGGCTATACGCAGTATTTT.

This chain links TRBV27 with TRBJ2-6, with TRBD1 matching over 8 bases. V shed 8 bases and J 1 base; nucleotides not matched to a gene: 10. Germline CDR1 is MNHEY and CDR2 is SMNVEV (reference sequence). The CDR3 loop spans 17 amino acids. CDR3 DNA: TGTGCCAGCGGCGATCGACAGGGGATTTCTGGGGCCAACGTCCTGACTTTC. It translates to CASGDRQGISGANVLTF.

The chain employs TRBV7-2 and TRBJ2-5, with 7 positions matching TRBD2. Germline loops: CDR1 SGHTA, CDR2 FQGNSA. The V and J ends lost 2 bases and 3 bases, in that order; junction bases with no gene match: 6. The CDR3 loop spans 15 amino acids. CDR3 sequence (DNA): TGTGCCAGCAGCTTATCACTAGCGCAGAAAGAGACCCAGTACTTC. Its protein is CASSLSLAQKETQYF.

This clonotype was seen only a few times. The chain recombines TRBV6-5 with TRBJ1-2, with a possible D match to TRBD1 (5 bases). Trimming stripped 0 bases from V and 0 bases from J, with 14 bases between. This CDR3 contains 17 residues. CDR1 is MNHEY, CDR2 SVGAGI, per germline. Here the CDR3 reads CASSYSVDSATNYGYTF. Written as DNA, the CDR3 is TGTGCCAGCAGTTACTCGGTAGACAGCGCTACTAACTATGGCTACACCTTC.

The rearrangement links TRBV27 to TRBJ1-5; no clear D gene. The V end was cut by 1 base, the J end by 1 base, with 2 bases between. Germline V gene data show CDR1 as MNHEY and CDR2 as SMNVEV (reference sequence). This CDR3 is built from 13 residues. The CDR3 region has the DNA TGTGCCAGCAGTTTATGGAGCAATCAGCCCCAGCATTTT. Translated: CASSLWSNQPQHF.

This clonotype was found many times. The chain joins TRBV27 to TRBJ1-2; 9 bases agree with TRBD1. Germline CDR1 and CDR2: MNHEY and SMNVEV (reference sequence). This CDR3 has 15 residues. V dropped 2 bases and J dropped 2; count of bases not matched to a gene: 3. The CDR3 protein is CASSLAGTGNYGYTF. CDR3 sequence (DNA): TGTGCCAGCAGTTTAGCCGGGACAGGGAACTATGGCTACACCTTC.

This clonotype was observed a handful of times. J is TRBJ1-2 and V is TRBV29-1; 9 nucleotides agree with TRBD1. The germline gives CDR1 SQVTM, CDR2 ANQGSEA. The CDR3 length is 12 residues. Trimming removed 2 bases from V and 7 bases from J; junction bases left unmatched: 2. CDR3 DNA sequence: TGCAGCGTTGAACGACAGGGGGTTGGCTACACCTTC. It yields the protein CSVERQGVGYTF.

This clonotype has more than one count but fewer than ten. V gene TRBV27 combines with J gene TRBJ2-7; D not certain. Germline values: CDR1 MNHEY, CDR2 SMNVEV (reference sequence). V was clipped by 6 bases and J by 0 bases, with 9 bases between them. The length of the CDR3 is 13 residues. CDR3 amino acids: CASSLRFSYEQYF. CDR3 nucleotide sequence: TGTGCCAGCAGCTTGCGTTTCTCCTACGAGCAGTACTTC.

This clonotype showed up just a few times. The chain links TRBV7-9 to TRBJ1-5, with unresolved D. V gave up 1 base and J gave up 5 bases, with 6 bases separating them. This CDR3 has 13 amino acids. Germline CDR1 reads SEHNR; CDR2 reads FQNEAQ (reference sequence). The CDR3 sequence is CASSLGQDQPQHF. The DNA of the CDR3 is TGTGCCAGCAGCTTAGGTCAAGATCAGCCCCAGCATTTT.

The genes are TRBV19 and TRBJ1-2; D remains unclear. The CDR3 is 15 residues long. Trimming took 3 bases from V and 4 from J, leaving 15 bases between them. Germline V CDR1 and CDR2: LNHDA, SQIVND (reference sequence). This CDR3 reads CASSIGRSDGYGYTF. The CDR3 region has the DNA TGTGCCAGTAGTATCGGTAGGAGTGATGGCTATGGCTACACCTTC.

This clonotype occurred a few times. The V gene is TRBV29-1, the J gene TRBJ2-4, with D tentatively TRBD1 (5 bases). V shed 4 bases and J shed 7 bases, with 8 bases lying between them. The CDR3 sequence is 11 residues long. Germline V gene lookup returns CDR1 SQVTM and CDR2 ANQGSEA. The CDR3 DNA follows: TGCAGCGTTGGGACACTTAACATTCAGTACTTC. Translation: CSVGTLNIQYF.

This clonotype was seen repeatedly, ten times or more. The V and J genes are TRBV7-2 and TRBJ2-3, with 8 positions matching TRBD2. This CDR3 has 16 residues. Unmatched junction bases numbered 9, after V lost 1 base and J lost 6 bases. CDR1 is SGHTA, CDR2 FQGNSA, per germline. CDR3 residues: CASSLVGAGGKDTQYF. In nucleotides, the CDR3 is TGTGCCAGCAGCTTAGTGGGCGCGGGGGGCAAGGATACGCAGTATTTT. The whole variable domain, filled in from reference TRBV7-2 and TRBJ2-3, reads GAGVSQSPSNKVTEKGKDVELRCDPISGHTALYWYRQSLGQGLEFLIYFQGNSAPDKSGLPSDRFSAERTGGSVSTLTIQRTQQEDSAVYLCASSLVGAGGKDTQYFGPGTRLTVL.

This clonotype was recorded at least ten times. The chain carries TRBV12-3 or TRBV12-4 and TRBJ2-6; either TRBD1 or TRBD2 may fit D (6 bases each). Between the trimmed V and J ends, which lost 2 bases and 0 bases, there was a span of 17 bases. CDR3 length: 19 residues. This CDR3 is CASSLYRGATISGANVLTF. For the CDR3, the DNA is TGTGCCAGCAGTTTATATAGGGGGGCTACCATCTCTGGGGCCAACGTCCTGACTTTC.